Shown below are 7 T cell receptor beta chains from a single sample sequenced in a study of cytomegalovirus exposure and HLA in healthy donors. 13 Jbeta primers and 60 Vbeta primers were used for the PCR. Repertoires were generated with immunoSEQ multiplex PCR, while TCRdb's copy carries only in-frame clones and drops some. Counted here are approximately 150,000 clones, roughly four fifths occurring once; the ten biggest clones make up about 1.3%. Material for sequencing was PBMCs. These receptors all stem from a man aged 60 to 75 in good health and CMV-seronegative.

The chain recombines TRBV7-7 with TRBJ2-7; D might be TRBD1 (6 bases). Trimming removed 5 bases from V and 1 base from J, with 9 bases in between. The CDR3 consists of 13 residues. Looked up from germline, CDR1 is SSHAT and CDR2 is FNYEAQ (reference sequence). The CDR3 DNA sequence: TGTGCCAGCAGCCGCACAGGGTCCTACGAGCAGTACTTC. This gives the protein CASSRTGSYEQYF.

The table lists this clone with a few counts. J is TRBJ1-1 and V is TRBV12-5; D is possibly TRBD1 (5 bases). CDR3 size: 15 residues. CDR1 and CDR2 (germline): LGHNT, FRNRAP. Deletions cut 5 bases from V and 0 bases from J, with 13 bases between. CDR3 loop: CASGTTQGVNTEAFF. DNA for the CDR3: TGTGCTAGTGGTACCACTCAGGGCGTGAACACTGAAGCTTTCTTT.

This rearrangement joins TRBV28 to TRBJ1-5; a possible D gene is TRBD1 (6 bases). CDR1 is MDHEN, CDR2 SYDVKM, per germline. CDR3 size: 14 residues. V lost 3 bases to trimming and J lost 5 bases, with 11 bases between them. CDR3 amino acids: CASSLGAGDQPQHF. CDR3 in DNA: TGTGCCAGCAGTTTGGGGGCAGGAGATCAGCCCCAGCATTTT.

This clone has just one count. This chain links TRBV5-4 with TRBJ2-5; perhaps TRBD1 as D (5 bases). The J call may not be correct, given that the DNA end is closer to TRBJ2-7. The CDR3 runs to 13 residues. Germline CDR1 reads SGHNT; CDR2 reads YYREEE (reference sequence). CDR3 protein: CASSLQGRNEQYF. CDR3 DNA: TGTGCCAGCAGCTTGCAGGGTAGGAACGAGCAGTACTTC.

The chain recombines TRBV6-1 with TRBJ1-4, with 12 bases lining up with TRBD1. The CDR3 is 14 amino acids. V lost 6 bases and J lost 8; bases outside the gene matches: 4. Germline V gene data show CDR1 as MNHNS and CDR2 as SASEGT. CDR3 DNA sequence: TGTGCCAGCAGGGGGACAGGGGGCGGCGAAAAACTGTTTTTT. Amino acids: CASRGTGGGEKLFF.

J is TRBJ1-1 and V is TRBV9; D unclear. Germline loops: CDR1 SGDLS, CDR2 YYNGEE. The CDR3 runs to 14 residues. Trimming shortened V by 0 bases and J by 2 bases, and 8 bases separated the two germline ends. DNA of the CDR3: TGTGCCAGCAGCGTAGCTACAGATAACACTGAAGCTTTCTTT. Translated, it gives CASSVATDNTEAFF.

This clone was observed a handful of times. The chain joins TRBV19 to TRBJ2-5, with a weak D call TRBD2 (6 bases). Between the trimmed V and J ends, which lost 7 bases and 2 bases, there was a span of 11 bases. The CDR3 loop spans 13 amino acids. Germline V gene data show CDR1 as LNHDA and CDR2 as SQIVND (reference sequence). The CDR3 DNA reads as TGTGCCAGTAAACTAGCAGGTCAAGAGACCCAGTACTTC. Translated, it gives CASKLAGQETQYF.